These 17 T cell receptor beta chains share one sample of origin, sequenced in a study of shared clonotypes between healthy human individuals. TCRdb's table, derived via immunoSEQ multiplex PCR, lists solely in-frame clones and lacks some. The sample records some 630,000 clones, 72% being singletons. The sample was memory CD4+ T cells sorted from blood. Described subset: CD45RA-negative fraction. The receptors come from a woman in her 30s in good health.

This clone was detected only once. The chain is built from TRBV11-2 and TRBJ1-1; D is unresolved. CDR3 length: 14 residues. Between the trimmed V and J ends, which lost 1 base and 0 bases, there was a span of 6 bases. The germline gives CDR1 SGHAT, CDR2 FQNNGV. The CDR3 DNA reads TGTGCCAGCAGCTTAGGGGGATTGAACACTGAAGCTTTCTTT. It codes for CASSLGGLNTEAFF.

A remark on this clone: The same CDR3 is also encoded by other DNA sequences in this sample. The chain uses TRBV2 and TRBJ2-7; TRBD2 agrees at 8 bases. Looked up from germline, CDR1 is SNHLY and CDR2 is FYNNEI. The CDR3 totals 13 residues. With V trimmed by 7 bases and J by 3 bases, 5 bases remained unmatched. This CDR3 is CASTLAGLYEQYF. For the CDR3, the DNA is TGTGCCAGCACGCTAGCGGGTCTCTACGAGCAGTACTTC.

This clone was seen just once. V gene TRBV9 combines with J gene TRBJ2-1, with TRBD2 matching over 7 bases. Germline CDR1 reads SGDLS; CDR2 reads YYNGEE. The junction had 14 bases not matched to a gene; V was cut back by 0 bases and J by 5 bases. The CDR3 sequence is 18 residues long. CDR3 sequence (DNA): TGTGCCAGCAGCGTAGCTATCGGCGGGGGAACCCTAAACAATGAGCAGTTCTTC. This encodes CASSVAIGGGTLNNEQFF.

Note on this clone: Other DNA variants within this sample encode the same CDR3. The V gene is TRBV5-4, the J gene TRBJ1-1, with D maybe TRBD1 (5 bases). V shed 0 bases and J shed 6 bases, with 12 bases lying between them. Germline V gene data show CDR1 as SGHNT and CDR2 as YYREEE (reference sequence). This CDR3 comprises 14 residues. The CDR3 DNA is TGTGCCAGCAGCTTGGTGGGGACCGGACCTGAAGCTTTCTTT. This codes for CASSLVGTGPEAFF.

This chain connects TRBV6-1 to TRBJ1-3; D is unresolved. Germline lookup yields CDR1 MNHNS and CDR2 SASEGT. The CDR3 extends over 12 amino acids. V was pared by 3 bases and J by 3 bases, with 3 bases between. CDR3 DNA sequence: TGTGCCAGCAGTGAGATTGGAAACACCATATATTTT. Protein: CASSEIGNTIYF.

This clone was seen only a few times. The V and J genes are TRBV5-4 and TRBJ2-5; 8 nucleotides agree with TRBD2. After removal of 0 bases from V and 5 bases from J, the junction contained 6 bases not matched to a gene. The CDR3 has 15 residues. Germline values: CDR1 SGHNT, CDR2 YYREEE (reference sequence). CDR3 nucleotide sequence: TGTGCCAGCAGCTTGGTGGTCGCTAGCGGGGAGACCCAGTACTTC. It specifies CASSLVVASGETQYF.

This chain links TRBV28 with TRBJ2-5; TRBD1 is a possible D gene (6 bases). The J call may be faulty, since TRBJ2-7 better matches the DNA end. The germline V gene encodes CDR1 MDHEN and CDR2 SYDVKM. The CDR3 is 15 amino acids. CDR3 region: CASSPHTGQLYEQYF. In DNA form, the CDR3 reads TGTGCCAGCAGCCCTCATACGGGACAACTCTACGAGCAGTACTTC.

The J gene is TRBJ2-7, the V gene TRBV28; possible D gene TRBD1, 5 bases. The CDR3 is 15 residues long. In germline, CDR1 is MDHEN, CDR2 SYDVKM. The V end was cut by 6 bases, the J end by 5 bases, with 20 bases between. CDR3 sequence: CASSPQTASNDEQYF. In DNA, the CDR3 is TGTGCCAGCAGCCCCCAGACAGCCTCGAATGACGAGCAGTACTTC.

The rearrangement uses TRBV12-5 and TRBJ2-1; D gene ambiguous. Trimming stripped 0 bases from V and 6 bases from J, with 3 bases between. The CDR3 spans 12 residues. Germline V gene sequence: CDR1 LGHNT, CDR2 FRNRAP. The CDR3 sequence: CASGLVSNEQFF. Written as DNA, the CDR3 is TGTGCTAGTGGTTTGGTTTCCAATGAGCAGTTCTTC.

This chain joins TRBV6-5 and TRBJ2-7, with 7 positions matching TRBD1. Germline loops: CDR1 MNHEY, CDR2 SVGAGI. With V trimmed by 5 bases and J by 4 bases, 8 bases remained unmatched. The CDR3 contains 14 residues. The CDR3 bases are TGTGCCAGCAGTCGACCGGGACAGCTATACGAGCAGTACTTC. It translates to CASSRPGQLYEQYF.

A word on this clone: Other DNA sequences within the sample encode an identical CDR3. The V and J genes are TRBV19 and TRBJ2-7, with 11 bases that match TRBD1. CDR3 length equals 14 residues. Germline values: CDR1 LNHDA, CDR2 SQIVND (reference sequence). J lost 4 bases, V lost 8 bases, and 7 bases had no gene match. CDR3: CASSRTGGRYEQYF. The CDR3, as DNA: TGTGCCAGTTCCCGGACAGGGGGCAGGTACGAGCAGTACTTC.

This chain connects TRBV2 to TRBJ2-3, with D possibly TRBD2 on 5 matching bases. The CDR3 is made up of 13 amino acids. Germline-derived CDR1 and CDR2 are SNHLY and FYNNEI. Trimming stripped 8 bases from V and 4 bases from J, with 13 bases between. DNA of the CDR3: TGTGCCAGCGGGAGAGGTGTGCCAGATACGCAGTATTTT. Protein sequence: CASGRGVPDTQYF.

The rearrangement uses TRBV11-2 and TRBJ2-2; 10 bases match TRBD2. Germline lookup yields CDR1 SGHAT and CDR2 FQNNGV. V shed 10 bases and J 6 bases; nucleotides not matched to a gene: 14. The CDR3 extends over 16 amino acids. The CDR3: CATRRSAGGRAGELFF. The CDR3 DNA sequence: TGTGCCACACGCCGTTCAGCGGGAGGGAGGGCCGGGGAGCTGTTTTTT.

The CDR3 DNA reads as TGCGCCAGCAGCTTAGATTCGCCCCGGTACAATGAGCAGTTCTTC. This encodes CASSLDSPRYNEQFF. V is TRBV5-1 and J is TRBJ2-1; no definite D call. CDR1 is SGHRS and CDR2 is YFSETQ in the germline V gene. This CDR3 is built from 15 residues. Trimming stripped 2 bases from V and 4 bases from J, with 13 bases between.

This chain's CDR3 is CASSFGRDEQFF. In DNA, the CDR3 is TGTGCCAGCAGCTTCGGACGGGATGAGCAGTTCTTC. The chain couples TRBV5-8 to TRBJ2-1; no firm D call. Germline values: CDR1 SGHTS, CDR2 YDEGEE. V gave up 2 bases and J gave up 8 bases, with 8 bases separating them. This CDR3 has 12 amino acids.

There are a few counts of this clone. The chain employs TRBV30 and TRBJ2-7; 9 nucleotides line up with TRBD1. CDR1 is GTSNPN and CDR2 is SVGIG in the germline V gene (reference sequence). V lost 0 bases, J lost 2 bases, and 2 bases stayed unmatched. The CDR3 is made up of 14 amino acids. CDR3 DNA: TGTGCCTGGAGTGTGGGACAGGGAACCTACGAGCAGTACTTC. This gives the protein CAWSVGQGTYEQYF.

This clone was picked up many times. The chain has TRBV21-1 and TRBJ2-7; the table gives TRBD2 as D, unverified against the DNA. TRBV21-1 is listed as a pseudogene. The CDR3 covers 14 residues. The CDR3 DNA is TGTGCCAGCAGCAAAGGACTAGCGGCCTACGAGCAGTACTTC. This encodes CASSKGLAAYEQYF.